This T cell receptor (beta chain) is from a study of CD8+ T cells in alopecia areata. General study points: Relative to normal scalp, lesional scalp, especially alopecia totalis/universalis, showed higher clonality. Researchers reported that TCR sharing among patients proved less clear than in mice, possibly HLA-linked.

From PBMCs, CD4+ and CD8+ T cells were sorted. Notes on this clone: What it binds is not known.

Extracted RNA was reverse transcribed into cDNA, the sequencing template. Assay: immunoSEQ multiplex PCR; the TCRdb copy retains only in-frame clones and omits some. This table has roughly 100,000 clones, roughly half appearing once. The germline V and J ends were trimmed by 7 bases and 5 bases, with 12 bases remaining between them. Germline lookup yields CDR1 SQVTM and CDR2 ANQGSEA. The length of the CDR3 is 11 residues. This clonotype was obtained from a human donor in good health. The genes are TRBV29-1 and TRBJ2-7; possibly TRBD1 for D (6 bases). The source material was CD4+ T cells sorted from blood. This chain's CDR3 is CSAKGVNEQYF. CDR3 nucleotide sequence: TGCAGCGCCAAGGGGGTCAACGAGCAGTACTTC.